The 30 T cell receptor beta chains below come from one sample, sequenced in a study of cytomegalovirus exposure and HLA in healthy donors (TCRdb year 2017). Libraries were built with the immunoSEQ multiplex PCR assay. The multiplex PCR relied on a mix of 60 forward primers for TCR Vbeta segments and 13 reverse primers for TCR Jbeta segments. TCRdb took over this immuneACCESS table, retaining in-frame rearrangements with V and J assigned. Such tables are incomplete; in checked studies, under half of the missing clones stem from an unresolved V gene, and the remainder is unexplained. This sample comprises approximately 160,000 clones, around three quarters of them detected only once. Approximately 1.6% of the sample belongs to the ten largest clones. Sequencing was performed on PBMCs. The receptors derive from a woman in her thirties in good health and CMV-seronegative.

The V call is TRBV7-9, the J call TRBJ2-5; weak D call: TRBD1 (5 bases). The J call may be incorrect, as the DNA end agrees better with TRBJ2-7. The CDR3 is 15 residues long. Germline assignment: CDR1 SEHNR and CDR2 FQNEAQ (reference sequence). The CDR3 loop is CASSLAGLSSYEQYF. The CDR3 nucleotides read TGTGCCAGCAGCTTAGCGGGGCTAAGCTCCTACGAGCAGTACTTC.

The chain uses TRBV30 and TRBJ1-4, with D possibly being TRBD1 (6 bases). Germline CDR1 reads GTSNPN; CDR2 reads SVGIG (reference sequence). Deletions cut 1 base from V and 0 bases from J, with 6 bases between. The CDR3 has 14 residues. CDR3 nucleotides: TGTGCCTGGAGTGAGGGGGCAACTAATGAAAAACTGTTTTTT. This codes for CAWSEGATNEKLFF.

The chain has TRBV5-1 and TRBJ2-1; TRBD1 matches at 7 bases. Per the germline V gene, CDR1 is SGHRS and CDR2 is YFSETQ. The CDR3 loop spans 18 amino acids. The V gene end was trimmed by 0 bases and the J gene end by 0 bases; junction bases not matched to a gene: 9. The chain's CDR3 is CASSLVTGTDSSYNEQFF. CDR3 in DNA: TGCGCCAGCAGCTTGGTAACCGGGACAGACTCCTCCTACAATGAGCAGTTCTTC. Full variable domain (remainder filled in from reference TRBV5-1 and TRBJ2-1): KAGVTQTPRYLIKTRGQQVTLSCSPISGHRSVSWYQQTPGQGLQFLFEYFSETQRNKGNFPGRFSGRQFSNSRSEMNVSTLELGDSALYLCASSLVTGTDSSYNEQFFGPGTRLTVL.

The chain uses TRBV5-4 and TRBJ1-1; maybe TRBD1 (5 bases). Trimming removed 0 bases from V and 4 bases from J, with 13 bases in between. The CDR3 spans 15 residues. Germline loops: CDR1 SGHNT, CDR2 YYREEE (reference sequence). The CDR3 is CASSLGGREGTEAFF. The CDR3 DNA reads TGTGCCAGCAGCTTGGGGGGCAGGGAGGGCACTGAAGCTTTCTTT. The whole variable domain, filled in from reference TRBV5-4 and TRBJ1-1, reads ETGVTQSPTHLIKTRGQQVTLRCSSQSGHNTVSWYQQALGQGPQFIFQYYREEENGRGNFPPRFSGLQFPNYSSELNVNALELDDSALYLCASSLGGREGTEAFFGQGTRLTVV.

The chain recombines TRBV15 with TRBJ2-7; D may be TRBD2 (6 bases). Germline CDR1 is LNHNV and CDR2 is YYDKDF (reference sequence). The CDR3 is made up of 14 amino acids. The V gene lost 3 bases and the J gene lost 0 bases, with 9 bases spanning the gap. The CDR3 DNA is TGTGCCACCAGCAGCGGGGGAAGCTCCTACGAGCAGTACTTC. Translating it yields CATSSGGSSYEQYF.

The V call is TRBV13, the J call TRBJ2-5; D perhaps matches TRBD2 (7 bases). V lost 7 bases and J lost 9, with 12 bases in between. Germline CDR1 is PRHDT and CDR2 is FYEKMQ (reference sequence). The CDR3 totals 11 residues. For the CDR3, the DNA is TGTGCCAGCAATTGGGAGGGGGCCCAGTACTTC. It specifies CASNWEGAQYF.

J is TRBJ2-3 and V is TRBV10-3, with 10 bases fitting TRBD2. The CDR3 contains 17 residues. V dropped 7 bases and J dropped 5; count of bases not matched to a gene: 15. Germline V CDR1 and CDR2: ENHRY, SYGVKD. CDR3 region: CAITRETIAGGKDTQYF. CDR3 DNA sequence: TGTGCCATCACCCGAGAAACAATAGCGGGAGGCAAAGATACGCAGTATTTT.

The rearrangement uses TRBV7-2 and TRBJ2-7; D gene ambiguous. The V gene's germline CDR1 is SGHTA and CDR2 FQGNSA. This CDR3 is 14 amino acids long. Trimming removed 4 bases at V and 3 bases at J, with 13 bases between. The chain's CDR3 is CASSSTRSDYEQYF. The CDR3 DNA reads as TGTGCCAGCAGCTCCACGAGGAGTGACTACGAGCAGTACTTC.

This clone was counted between two and nine times. The sample has other DNA sequences that encode this CDR3 too. V gene TRBV19 combines with J gene TRBJ1-1; no firm D call. CDR3 size: 14 residues. V lost 6 bases, J lost 1 base, and 12 bases lay in between. Germline assignment: CDR1 LNHDA and CDR2 SQIVND (reference sequence). The CDR3 region is CASSPLRQNTEAFF. The CDR3 DNA sequence: TGTGCCAGTAGCCCCCTCCGACAGAACACTGAAGCTTTCTTT.

Only a few counts were recorded for this clone. CDR3 loop: CASSLLASNSPLHF. CDR3 sequence (DNA): TGTGCCAGCAGTTTATTGGCCTCGAATTCACCCCTCCACTTT. V usage is TRBV27 and J usage is TRBJ1-6; D is uncertain. The CDR3 spans 14 residues. CDR1 and CDR2 from the germline V gene are MNHEY and SMNVEV (reference sequence). Deletions cut 1 base from V and 7 bases from J, with 8 bases between.

The CDR3 protein is CASSRGLAGGRGTDTQYF. CDR3 coding DNA: TGTGCCAGCAGCCGCGGACTAGCGGGGGGGCGGGGCACAGATACGCAGTATTTT. The V call is TRBV7-9, the J call TRBJ2-3, with 15 nucleotides matching TRBD2. The CDR3 is 18 residues long. Germline V gene lookup returns CDR1 SEHNR and CDR2 FQNEAQ (reference sequence). V was pared by 5 bases and J by 1 base, with 7 bases of the junction left unmatched.

V is TRBV14 and J is TRBJ2-2; D remains ambiguous. CDR3 length equals 16 residues. In germline, CDR1 is SGHDN, CDR2 FVKESK. The ends were cut back, 1 base at V and 0 bases at J, with 9 bases in the middle. The CDR3 bases are TGTGCCAGCAGCCAAGTACAGTCAACGAACACCGGGGAGCTGTTTTTT. This gives the protein CASSQVQSTNTGELFF.

The chain employs TRBV7-3 and TRBJ2-2; D remains ambiguous. Germline-derived CDR1 and CDR2 are SGHTA and FQGTGA. The germline V and J ends were trimmed by 1 base and 7 bases, with 7 bases remaining between them. The CDR3 is made up of 13 amino acids. CDR3 in DNA: TGTGCCAGCAGCTTAAATCCAGACGGGGAGCTGTTTTTT. It translates to CASSLNPDGELFF.

This chain joins TRBV4-1 and TRBJ1-6; perhaps TRBD1 as D (5 bases). CDR3 length equals 14 residues. The germline V and J ends were trimmed by 4 bases and 8 bases, with 12 bases remaining between them. Germline V lookup: CDR1 MGHRA, CDR2 YSYEKL. The CDR3 is CASSRQGGDSPLHF. The DNA of the CDR3 is TGCGCCAGCAGCCGGCAGGGAGGCGATTCACCCCTCCACTTT.

This chain connects TRBV1 to TRBJ1-2. TRBV1 has pseudogene status. The CDR3 loop spans 15 amino acids. The CDR3 bases are TGCACCAGCAGCCCCCGGGAGGGGAGGGCCTATGGCTACACCTTC. Encoded protein: CTSSPREGRAYGYTF.

The genes are TRBV6-1 and TRBJ2-7; TRBD2 agrees at 7 bases. V shed 1 base and J 4 bases; nucleotides not matched to a gene: 4. Looked up from germline, CDR1 is MNHNS and CDR2 is SASEGT. CDR3 length: 14 amino acids. As DNA, the CDR3 is TGTGCCAGCAGTGAAGGCGAGCGGGGTTACGAGCAGTACTTC. Translation gives CASSEGERGYEQYF.

The chain uses TRBV6-5 and TRBJ2-2; D is undetermined. The length of the CDR3 is 16 residues. CDR1 is MNHEY, CDR2 SVGAGI, per germline. V shed 3 bases and J shed 0 bases, with 11 bases lying between them. CDR3 DNA sequence: TGTGCCAGCAGTTATTCCCCACACGCGAACACCGGGGAGCTGTTTTTT. As protein: CASSYSPHANTGELFF.

V and J are TRBV29-1 and TRBJ1-3; no clear D gene. The CDR3 extends over 13 amino acids. Between the trimmed V and J ends, which lost 7 bases and 2 bases, there was a span of 12 bases. In germline, CDR1 is SQVTM, CDR2 ANQGSEA. The CDR3 DNA reads TGCAGCGCCGCTAAGGGAGCTGGAAACACCATATATTTT. Protein: CSAAKGAGNTIYF.

In its sample, this clone was seen a few times. V and J are TRBV11-2 and TRBJ1-4, with TRBD1 identical over 8 bases. Unmatched junction bases numbered 5, after V lost 1 base and J lost 7 bases. This CDR3 is built from 15 residues. Germline CDR1 and CDR2: SGHAT and FQNNGV. The CDR3 region is CASSLVGTGLEKLFF. The CDR3 bases are TGTGCCAGCAGCTTAGTAGGGACAGGCCTTGAAAAACTGTTTTTT.

The chain links TRBV4-1 to TRBJ2-6; 10 nucleotides align to TRBD2. J was trimmed by 1 base and V by 0 bases; bases with no gene match: 3. Looked up from germline, CDR1 is MGHRA and CDR2 is YSYEKL. CDR3 length: 18 amino acids. The DNA of the CDR3 is TGCGCCAGCAGCCAAGATAAACTAGCGGGATCTGGGGCCAACGTCCTGACTTTC. Amino acids: CASSQDKLAGSGANVLTF.

The chain couples TRBV10-3 to TRBJ1-3, with 7 bases fitting TRBD1. Germline trimming cut 6 bases from V and 3 bases from J; bases unmatched to any gene: 2. This CDR3 contains 13 residues. The germline CDR1 and CDR2 sequences are ENHRY and SYGVKD. CDR3 coding DNA: TGTGCCATCAGAACAGGGGTTGGAAACACCATATATTTT. The encoded protein is CAIRTGVGNTIYF.

The V gene is TRBV27, the J gene TRBJ2-7, with 8 bases identical to TRBD1. V lost 1 base and J lost 0; bases outside the gene matches: 5. CDR3 length equals 16 residues. Germline loops: CDR1 MNHEY, CDR2 SMNVEV (reference sequence). Here the CDR3 reads CASSLFGTGSSYEQYF. CDR3 DNA: TGTGCCAGCAGTTTATTTGGGACAGGTTCCTCCTACGAGCAGTACTTC.

The gene calls are TRBV7-3 and TRBJ2-1; TRBD2 matches at 8 bases. Trimming cost V 4 bases and J 2 bases; bases outside gene matches: 4. The CDR3 loop spans 15 amino acids. Germline CDR1 SGHTA, CDR2 FQGTGA. The CDR3 loop is CASSSTSGPYNEQFF. The CDR3, as DNA: TGTGCCAGCAGCTCCACTAGCGGCCCCTACAATGAGCAGTTCTTC.

The V gene is TRBV11-2, the J gene TRBJ1-1; D is unclear. The CDR3 has 15 amino acids. V was cut by 5 bases and J by 1 base, with 14 bases left in between. Germline V gene lookup returns CDR1 SGHAT and CDR2 FQNNGV. CDR3 region: CASSPFFGPNTEAFF. DNA of the CDR3: TGTGCCAGCAGCCCCTTTTTCGGTCCGAACACTGAAGCTTTCTTT.

This clone has just one count. This chain joins TRBV6-1 and TRBJ1-2, with 9 positions matching TRBD1. Per the germline V gene, CDR1 is MNHNS and CDR2 is SASEGT. V trimming: 2 bases; J trimming: 4 bases; junction bases outside the gene matches: 5. The CDR3 contains 15 residues. The CDR3: CASSESGTGSYGYTF. The DNA of the CDR3 is TGTGCCAGCAGTGAATCCGGGACAGGGAGCTATGGCTACACCTTC.

The V and J genes are TRBV5-6 and TRBJ1-1, with D hard to call. The V and J ends lost 8 bases and 0 bases respectively, with 11 bases between them. The CDR3 extends over 13 amino acids. Germline V gives CDR1 SGHDT, CDR2 YYEEEE. CDR3 protein: CASSGNLNTEAFF. CDR3 coding DNA: TGTGCCAGTTCCGGGAATCTGAACACTGAAGCTTTCTTT.

V and J are TRBV7-2 and TRBJ2-5, with a weak D call TRBD1 (7 bases). Per the germline V gene, CDR1 is SGHTA and CDR2 is FQGNSA. CDR3 length equals 14 residues. V was clipped by 3 bases and J by 3 bases, with 11 bases between them. CDR3 sequence (DNA): TGTGCCAGCAGCTTTCAGGGGGGCGAAGAGACCCAGTACTTC. It codes for CASSFQGGEETQYF.

This sequence joins TRBV7-9 and TRBJ2-5, with D possibly matching TRBD2 (5 bases). The tail of the sequence fits TRBJ2-7 better, so the J call may be wrong. The CDR3 has 14 amino acids. Germline values: CDR1 SEHNR, CDR2 FQNEAQ (reference sequence). The CDR3 reads CASSLPLDLSEQYF. The CDR3 DNA reads as TGTGCCAGCAGCTTGCCACTAGATTTGTCCGAGCAGTACTTC.

The J gene is TRBJ1-1, the V gene TRBV9; D possibly corresponds to TRBD1 (5 bases). Trimming shortened V by 3 bases and J by 4 bases, and 10 bases separated the two germline ends. The V gene's germline CDR1 is SGDLS and CDR2 YYNGEE. The CDR3 consists of 13 residues. CDR3 coding DNA: TGTGCCAGCAGCGGGCCGGGGGGCACTGAAGCTTTCTTT. It codes for CASSGPGGTEAFF.

The V call is TRBV5-8, the J call TRBJ2-7, with D possibly being TRBD2 (5 bases). The CDR3 runs 15 residues. The germline V gene encodes CDR1 SGHTS and CDR2 YDEGEE. Trimming took off 4 bases at V and 0 bases at J, with 14 bases between the two ends. The CDR3 DNA sequence: TGTGCCAGCAGCCCCCCCGGGGTTAGCTCCTACGAGCAGTACTTC. It is translated as CASSPPGVSSYEQYF.